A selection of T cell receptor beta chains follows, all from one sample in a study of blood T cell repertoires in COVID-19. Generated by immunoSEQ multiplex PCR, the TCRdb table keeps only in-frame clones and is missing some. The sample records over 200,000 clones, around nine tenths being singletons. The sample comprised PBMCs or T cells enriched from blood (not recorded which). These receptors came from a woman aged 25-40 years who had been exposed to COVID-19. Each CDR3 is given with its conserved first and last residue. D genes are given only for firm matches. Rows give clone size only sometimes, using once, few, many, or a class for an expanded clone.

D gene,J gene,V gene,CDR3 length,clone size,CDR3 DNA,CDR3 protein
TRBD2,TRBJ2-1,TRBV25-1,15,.,TGTGCCAGCAGCCCCGGGACTAGCGGGCCAAGGCTGCAGTTCTTC,CASSPGTSGPRLQFF
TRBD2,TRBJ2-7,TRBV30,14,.,TGTGCCTGGAGTCTACTAGCGGGGCCCTACGAGCAGTACTTC,CAWSLLAGPYEQYF
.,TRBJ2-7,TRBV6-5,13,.,TGTGCCAGCAGATCCGGAGATCTCTACGAGCAGTACTTC,CASRSGDLYEQYF
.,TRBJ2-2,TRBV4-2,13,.,TGTGCCAGCAGCGAGACTAGCACCGGGGAGCTGTTTTTT,CASSETSTGELFF
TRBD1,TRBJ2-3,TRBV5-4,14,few,TGTGCCAGCAGCCCCGGGACAGGGCGGCATACGCAGTATTTT,CASSPGTGRHTQYF
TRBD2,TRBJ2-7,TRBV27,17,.,TGTGCCAGCAGTTTAGGTCAATCTAGCGGGAGGGCCTACGAGCAGTACTTC,CASSLGQSSGRAYEQYF
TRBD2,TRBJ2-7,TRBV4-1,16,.,TGCGCCAGCAGCCAAGATCCCGGGACTAGATCCTACGAGCAGTACTTC,CASSQDPGTRSYEQYF
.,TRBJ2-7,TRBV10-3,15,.,TGTGCCATCGAGGAGGGGACAGGCGGGGGCTACGAGCAGTACTTC,CAIEEGTGGGYEQYF
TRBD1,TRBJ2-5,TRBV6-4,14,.,TGTGCCAGCAATTACTTAGGACAGGAAGAGACCCAGTACTTC,CASNYLGQEETQYF
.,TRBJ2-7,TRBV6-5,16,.,TGTGCCAGCAGTTACTATCGTGGAGGGGCTGAGACCGAGCAGTACTTC,CASSYYRGGAETEQYF
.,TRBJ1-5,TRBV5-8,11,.,TGTGCCAGTTCCAGGGCTCAGCCCCAGCATTTT,CASSRAQPQHF
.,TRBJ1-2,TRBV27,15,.,TGTGCCAGCAGTTTTAGTGGCAGGCCTACCTATGGCTACACCTTC,CASSFSGRPTYGYTF
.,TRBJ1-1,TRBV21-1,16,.,TGTGCCAGCAGCAAAGTTATCGGACAGGCTTGGATTGAAGCTTTCTTT,CASSKVIGQAWIEAFF
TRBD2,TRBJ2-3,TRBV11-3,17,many,TGTGCCAGCAGCTTAGGCAAAGGGACTAGCGGGAGTGGGACGCAGTATTTT,CASSLGKGTSGSGTQYF
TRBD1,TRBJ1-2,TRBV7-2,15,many,TGTGCCAGCAGCTTGTTTGGGACAGGGAGGGATGGCTACACCTTC,CASSLFGTGRDGYTF
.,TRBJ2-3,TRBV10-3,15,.,TGTGCCATCACCTCCACAGGCCACCCTACAGATACGCAGTATTTT,CAITSTGHPTDTQYF
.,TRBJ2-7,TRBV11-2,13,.,TGTGCCAGCAGCCCGATTCCGGGAGCCGAGCAGTACTTC,CASSPIPGAEQYF
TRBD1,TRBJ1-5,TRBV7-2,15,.,TGTGCCAGCAGCTGGACAGGGACGAGCAATCAGCCCCAGCATTTT,CASSWTGTSNQPQHF
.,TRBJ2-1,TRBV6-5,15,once,TGTGCCAGCAGTTACGACTCCCGCTCCTACAATGAGCAGTTCTTC,CASSYDSRSYNEQFF
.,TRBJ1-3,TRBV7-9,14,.,TGTGCCAGCAGCTTGACAGTCTCTGGAAACACCATATATTTT,CASSLTVSGNTIYF
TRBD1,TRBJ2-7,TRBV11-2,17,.,TGTGCCAGCAGCCCCCGAGGGGGGGGACAGGGGATGTACGAGCAGTACTTC,CASSPRGGGQGMYEQYF
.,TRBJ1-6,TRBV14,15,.,TGTGCCAGCAGCCAACTACAGGGCGGCGTTTCACCCCTCCACTTT,CASSQLQGGVSPLHF
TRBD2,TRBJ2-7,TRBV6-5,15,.,TGTGCCAGCAGTTACTCTACTAGCGGGAGTTACGAGCAGTACTTC,CASSYSTSGSYEQYF
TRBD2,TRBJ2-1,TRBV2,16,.,TGTGCCAGCAGTCGAACCGGGACTAGCGGGAACAATGAGCAGTTCTTC,CASSRTGTSGNNEQFF
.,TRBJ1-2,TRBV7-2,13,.,TGTGCCAGCAGCTTAGATGGGCGCTATGGCTACACCTTC,CASSLDGRYGYTF
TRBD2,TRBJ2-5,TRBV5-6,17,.,TGTGCCAGCAGCTTACCGGGACTAGCGGGACCACAAGAGACCCAGTACTTC,CASSLPGLAGPQETQYF
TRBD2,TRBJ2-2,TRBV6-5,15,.,TGTGCCAGCCAATCTCTTAGCGGGGACACCGGGGAGCTGTTTTTT,CASQSLSGDTGELFF
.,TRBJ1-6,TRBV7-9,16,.,TGTGCCAGCAGCTTAGGTGGGGAAGGGGATAATTCACCCCTCCACTTT,CASSLGGEGDNSPLHF
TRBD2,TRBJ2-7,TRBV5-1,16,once,TGCGCCAGCAGCGGGCCGGGACTAGCGGGAGTTAACGAGCAGTACTTC,CASSGPGLAGVNEQYF